Below are 13 T cell receptor beta chains sequenced from a single sample in a study of blood T cell repertoires in COVID-19. Profiled with immunoSEQ multiplex PCR; TCRdb holds only in-frame clones, not every one. Of about 260,000 clones detected, 65% to 90% appear once; the ten largest clones hold approximately 12%. Sequenced: peripheral blood. Every receptor here comes from a human donor in a cohort sampled during active COVID-19.

The J gene is TRBJ2-7, the V gene TRBV28; 7 nucleotides match TRBD1. Looked up from germline, CDR1 is MDHEN and CDR2 is SYDVKM. V lost 6 bases to trimming and J lost 4 bases; unmatched junction nucleotides: 6. This CDR3 contains 13 residues. CDR3 in DNA: TGTGCCAGCAGACAGGGGATACAGTACGAGCAGTACTTC. Encoded protein: CASRQGIQYEQYF.

The V call is TRBV19, the J call TRBJ2-1; 8 bases agree with TRBD2. The germline V gene has CDR1 LNHDA and CDR2 SQIVND (reference sequence). This CDR3 is built from 16 residues. The V gene end was trimmed by 1 base and the J gene end by 6 bases; junction bases not matched to a gene: 8. The CDR3 bases are TGTGCCAGTAGTATAGTCCTCGGACTAGCTAGCAATGAGCAGTTCTTC. It is translated as CASSIVLGLASNEQFF.

This rearrangement joins TRBV7-2 to TRBJ2-2, with a tentative D call TRBD2 (6 bases). The CDR3 contains 16 residues. V lost 5 bases and J lost 7, with 20 bases in between. CDR1 is SGHTA and CDR2 is FQGNSA in the germline V gene. CDR3 residues: CASSRVTGLVGGELFF. CDR3 DNA: TGTGCCAGCAGCCGGGTTACGGGACTGGTGGGCGGGGAGCTGTTTTTT.

This chain joins TRBV4-1 and TRBJ2-1; 9 nucleotides align to TRBD2. Germline values: CDR1 MGHRA, CDR2 YSYEKL. The junction had 18 bases not matched to a gene; V was cut back by 0 bases and J by 9 bases. CDR3 size: 19 residues. The CDR3 bases are TGCGCCAGCAGCCAAGATCCTGGGGTAGCGGGAGAGATGGAAGGTGAGCAGTTCTTC. The encoded protein is CASSQDPGVAGEMEGEQFF.

This rearrangement joins TRBV19 to TRBJ1-1, with D unclear. Germline lookup yields CDR1 LNHDA and CDR2 SQIVND (reference sequence). V lost 5 bases to trimming and J lost 1 base, with 8 bases between them. This CDR3 comprises 13 residues. The CDR3 loop is CASSYNRNTEAFF. The CDR3 nucleotides are TGTGCCAGTAGTTATAACAGGAACACTGAAGCTTTCTTT.

The rearrangement uses TRBV11-3 and TRBJ2-2; 7 bases agree with TRBD1. Germline CDR1 and CDR2: SGHNT and YENEEA. This CDR3 is built from 14 residues. The junction had 6 bases not matched to a gene; V was cut back by 5 bases and J by 6 bases. The CDR3 bases are TGTGCCAGCAGCCAACGACAGGGCCCCGGGGAGCTGTTTTTT. Translation gives CASSQRQGPGELFF.

The chain links TRBV9 to TRBJ2-1; the match to TRBD1 covers 9 bases. Germline values: CDR1 SGDLS, CDR2 YYNGEE. After removal of 0 bases from V and 8 bases from J, the junction contained 9 bases not matched to a gene. CDR3 size: 16 residues. The DNA for the CDR3 is TGTGCCAGCAGCGTAGGTGGACAGGGGATCGCGGATGAGCAGTTCTTC. Residues: CASSVGGQGIADEQFF.

The chain recombines TRBV6-2 or TRBV6-3 with TRBJ1-5; D is undetermined. From germline, CDR1 is MNHEY and CDR2 SVGEGT. Trimming took 0 bases from V and 8 from J, leaving 14 bases between them. The CDR3 covers 15 residues. This chain's CDR3 is CASSYSQTITEPQHF. The CDR3 DNA reads as TGTGCCAGCAGTTACTCGCAGACAATCACGGAGCCCCAGCATTTT.

This clone was found a few times. V and J are TRBV4-1 and TRBJ2-7, with TRBD2 matching 12 bases. V dropped 4 bases and J dropped 3; count of bases not matched to a gene: 16. Per germline, CDR1 MGHRA and CDR2 YSYEKL. The CDR3 totals 19 residues. The CDR3 sequence: CASSPQWGVTSGRNYEQYF. The CDR3 DNA follows: TGCGCCAGCAGCCCGCAATGGGGGGTGACTAGCGGGAGAAACTACGAGCAGTACTTC.

CDR3 protein: CASRAARVLSGTDTQYF. The DNA for the CDR3 is TGTGCCAGTAGGGCCGCGCGGGTCCTTTCAGGTACAGATACGCAGTATTTT. The V call is TRBV19, the J call TRBJ2-3; D possibly corresponds to TRBD2 (5 bases). Germline CDR1 reads LNHDA; CDR2 reads SQIVND (reference sequence). The CDR3 runs to 17 residues. V dropped 6 bases and J dropped 3 bases, with 22 bases sitting between them.

V gene TRBV19 combines with J gene TRBJ2-1; 7 nucleotides line up with TRBD1. Germline values: CDR1 LNHDA, CDR2 SQIVND (reference sequence). J lost 10 bases, V lost 6 bases, and 6 bases had no gene match. There are 12 residues in the CDR3. The CDR3 region has the DNA TGTGCCAGTAGCAGACAGGGAATGGAGCAGTTCTTC. It is translated as CASSRQGMEQFF.

The chain couples TRBV19 to TRBJ2-1; D might be TRBD1 (8 bases). CDR1 LNHDA and CDR2 SQIVND come from the germline V gene (reference sequence). The CDR3 has 15 amino acids. The V end lost 5 bases, the J end lost 7 bases, and 18 bases lay between the germline ends. CDR3 sequence: CASSPGQGGTNEQFF. The CDR3 DNA reads TGTGCCAGTAGTCCCGGACAGGGAGGGACGAATGAGCAGTTCTTC.

This sequence joins TRBV3-1 (or the pseudogene TRBV3-2) and TRBJ1-2; 7 positions agree with TRBD1. The CDR3 consists of 14 residues. With 0 bases clipped from V and 7 bases from J, the junction kept 5 bases outside the gene matches. Germline V gives CDR1 LGHDT, CDR2 YNNKEL (reference sequence). The CDR3 bases are TGTGCCAGCAGCCAAGAGGGCAGGGGGACTGGCTACACCTTC. This sequence encodes CASSQEGRGTGYTF.